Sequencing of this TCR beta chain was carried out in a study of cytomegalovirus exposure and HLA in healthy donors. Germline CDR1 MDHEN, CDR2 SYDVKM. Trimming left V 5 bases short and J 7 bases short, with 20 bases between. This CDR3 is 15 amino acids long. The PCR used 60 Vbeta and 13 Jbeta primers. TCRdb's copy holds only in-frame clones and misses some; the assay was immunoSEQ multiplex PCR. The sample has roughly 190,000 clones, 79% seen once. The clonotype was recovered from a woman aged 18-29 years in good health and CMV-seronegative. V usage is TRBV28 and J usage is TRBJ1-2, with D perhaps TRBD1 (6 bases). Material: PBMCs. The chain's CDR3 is CASSRTPQGQLGYTF. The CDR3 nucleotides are TGTGCCAGCAGTAGGACGCCCCAGGGGCAACTTGGCTACACCTTC.